These T cell receptor beta chains were read from a single sample in a study of blood T cell repertoires in COVID-19. Sequencing was performed with immunoSEQ multiplex PCR; in TCRdb, only in-frame clones are kept and a portion is missing. Of 300,000 to 400,000 clones listed, about 90% are singletons. The sequencing sample was made of peripheral blood. These receptor sequences come from a woman between 18 and 29 years old who had recovered from COVID-19. CDR3s include the opening cysteine and the closing phenylalanine or tryptophan. The D gene is left open where the match is weak. The size field is filled for only some rows; it gives once, few, many or a size class.

J gene	D gene	clone size	V gene	CDR3 DNA	CDR3 protein
TRBJ1-5	-	-	TRBV7-6	TGTGCCAGCAGCTTAGATCCGAGGAGGAATCAGCCCCAGCATTTT	CASSLDPRRNQPQHF
TRBJ2-1	-	few	TRBV6-5	TGTGCCAGCAATAGCCAAACAAGCTCCTACAATGAGCAGTTCTTC	CASNSQTSSYNEQFF
TRBJ2-1	TRBD2	-	TRBV9	TGTGCCAGCAGCGTTAGCGGGTCAGCCTACAATGAGCAGTTCTTC	CASSVSGSAYNEQFF
TRBJ1-1	-	-	TRBV30	TGTGCCTGGAGTAGCAGGCCGGTTAACACTGAAGCTTTCTTT	CAWSSRPVNTEAFF
TRBJ2-3	TRBD2	-	TRBV6-2/TRBV6-3	TGTGCCAGCAGTTCGAGACTAGCGGCGGTAGATACGCAGTATTTT	CASSSRLAAVDTQYF
TRBJ1-1	TRBD1	-	TRBV3-1/TRBV3-2	TGTGCCAGCAGACTCCGGGACAGGGGGCAGAACACTGAAGCTTTCTTT	CASRLRDRGQNTEAFF
TRBJ2-5	TRBD1	once	TRBV4-3	TGCGCCAGCAGCCAAGATGGGACAGGCCCAGAGACCCAGTACTTC	CASSQDGTGPETQYF
TRBJ2-5	TRBD1	once	TRBV5-6	TGTGCCAGCAGAAACCGCCCAGGGGGAGCCCGGATTGAGACCCAGTACTTC	CASRNRPGGARIETQYF
TRBJ1-3	TRBD1	-	TRBV7-2	TGTGCCAGCAGCTTGGGCGGGCCGGGACAGGGGGTACGTGGAAACACCATATATTTT	CASSLGGPGQGVRGNTIYF
TRBJ1-2	TRBD1	-	TRBV4-1	TGCGCCAGCAGCCAAGGACCTCGGGGGACAGGGGTTCTAGATGGCTACACCTTC	CASSQGPRGTGVLDGYTF
TRBJ1-4	-	-	TRBV7-9	TGTGCCAGCAGCGAAGGAGCAACTAATGAAAAACTGTTTTTT	CASSEGATNEKLFF
TRBJ2-2	TRBD2	-	TRBV4-1	TGCGCCAGCAGCCAAGTAGCGGGAGCCGGGGAGCTGTTTTTT	CASSQVAGAGELFF
TRBJ1-2	TRBD1	-	TRBV29-1	TGCAGCGTTACACCGGGACAGGGAGGGAATATGGGCTACACCTTC	CSVTPGQGGNMGYTF
TRBJ2-5	-	-	TRBV7-2	TGTGCCAGCAGCTTATTCCCCAGGGAGACCCAGTACTTC	CASSLFPRETQYF
TRBJ1-5	TRBD1	-	TRBV19	TGTGCCAGTAGACTGGACAGGGACGATAGCAATCAGCCCCAGCATTTT	CASRLDRDDSNQPQHF
TRBJ2-3	TRBD1	-	TRBV10-3	TGTGCCATCAGTGACGACAGGGGTCAAGATACGCAGTATTTT	CAISDDRGQDTQYF
TRBJ2-3	TRBD2	-	TRBV30	TGTGCCTGGAAGGGCAGCGGGGTCGGAACAGATACGCAGTATTTT	CAWKGSGVGTDTQYF
TRBJ1-1	-	-	TRBV24-1	TGTGCCACCAGTGAGAGAAAGAACACTGAAGCTTTCTTT	CATSERKNTEAFF
TRBJ2-1	-	-	TRBV5-1	TGCGCCAGCAGCTTGCTCGCGGGGTCTTACAATGAGCAGTTCTTC	CASSLLAGSYNEQFF
TRBJ2-1	-	-	TRBV6-2/TRBV6-3	TGTGCCAGCAGTTTGGACTCATACAATGAGCAGTTCTTC	CASSLDSYNEQFF
TRBJ1-2	-	-	TRBV7-2	TGTGCCAGCAGCTTACCCCTCAGAGCGCCCAACTATGGCTACACCTTC	CASSLPLRAPNYGYTF
TRBJ2-3	TRBD2	-	TRBV7-9	TGTGCCAGCAGCTTCGCTAGCGGTACAGATACGCAGTATTTT	CASSFASGTDTQYF
TRBJ2-1	TRBD2	-	TRBV12-5	TGTGCTAGTGGTTTCGAACTAGCGGCCCCGTACAATGAGCAGTTCTTC	CASGFELAAPYNEQFF
TRBJ1-2	-	-	TRBV7-2	TGTGCCAGCAGCTTAGCTTTGGGTCGGGGCTATGGCTACACCTTC	CASSLALGRGYGYTF
TRBJ2-3	-	-	TRBV7-6	TGTGCCAGCAGCTTCGTAGGCACAGATACGCAGTATTTT	CASSFVGTDTQYF
TRBJ2-1	TRBD2	-	TRBV29-1	TGCAGCGTTAGCGGGAGATTTGGTGAGCAGTTCTTC	CSVSGRFGEQFF
TRBJ2-3	TRBD2	-	TRBV3-1/TRBV3-2	TGTGCCAGCAGCCTACTTCAGGGTCGTAAAGCGGGAGGGCCTCCAGATACGCAGTATTTT	CASSLLQGRKAGGPPDTQYF
TRBJ1-4	TRBD1	-	TRBV18	TGTGCCAGCTCACCCGGACAGGTCGGGGAAAAACTGTTTTTT	CASSPGQVGEKLFF
TRBJ2-3	-	-	TRBV21-1	TGTGCCAGCAGCAATTCCCGGACTAGGGCAGATACGCAGTATTTT	CASSNSRTRADTQYF
TRBJ2-2	TRBD2	-	TRBV5-1	TGCGCCAGCGGCTTGCTATCTAGCGGGAACGCGAACACCGGGGAGCTGTTTTTT	CASGLLSSGNANTGELFF
TRBJ2-5	-	-	TRBV15	TGTGCCACCAGCAGAGACAACGGGGAGACCCAGTACTTC	CATSRDNGETQYF
TRBJ2-3	TRBD2	-	TRBV5-1	TGCGCCAGCAGGGCGGGTTGGACTAGCGGAACCCTTAGCACAGATACGCAGTATTTT	CASRAGWTSGTLSTDTQYF
TRBJ2-3	TRBD2	-	TRBV6-2/TRBV6-3	TGTGCCAGCAACCCAGCGGGAGGTTCAGATACGCAGTATTTT	CASNPAGGSDTQYF
TRBJ2-2	TRBD2	-	TRBV10-1	TGCGCCAGTAGAGCGGGAGTAGACACCGGGGAGCTGTTTTTT	CASRAGVDTGELFF
TRBJ2-1	TRBD2	-	TRBV9	TGTGCCAGCAGCGTATCCACAGACCCACTACCGGGACTAGCGGGAGGGCAGTTAATGAATGAGCAGTTCTTC	CASSVSTDPLPGLAGGQLMNEQFF
TRBJ2-3	TRBD1	-	TRBV5-6	TGTGCCAGCAGCCAACTAACCGGACAGGGGACAACAGATACGCAGTATTTT	CASSQLTGQGTTDTQYF
TRBJ2-1	-	-	TRBV12-3/TRBV12-4	TGTGCCAGCAGCCTGAGCTCCTACAATGAGCAGTTCTTC	CASSLSSYNEQFF
TRBJ1-2	TRBD1	-	TRBV7-9	TGTGCCAGCAGGGGTGGGGACAGGGGGAAAAACTATGGCTACACCTTC	CASRGGDRGKNYGYTF
TRBJ1-4	-	-	TRBV9	TGTGCCAGCAGCGTAGATCCGGGAACAACTAATGAAAAACTGTTTTTT	CASSVDPGTTNEKLFF
TRBJ2-2	-	-	TRBV6-2/TRBV6-3	TGTGCCAGCAGTTACGGCCAGACACTGAACACCGGGGAGCTGTTTTTT	CASSYGQTLNTGELFF
TRBJ2-5	TRBD1	-	TRBV15	TGTGCCACCAGCAGGATGACAGGGGCGCAAGAGACCCAGTACTTC	CATSRMTGAQETQYF
TRBJ2-1	TRBD2	-	TRBV9	TGTGCCAGCAGCGTAGGAACTAGCGGTTACAATGAGCAGTTCTTC	CASSVGTSGYNEQFF
TRBJ2-4	-	-	TRBV4-3	TGCGCCAGCAGCCAAGATCCCCGCCCCCGGATGAGCGCTGCAGAAAACATTCAGTACTTC	CASSQDPRPRMSAAENIQYF
TRBJ1-1	-	-	TRBV2	TGTGCCAGCAGTGAAGACAGACTGAACACTGAAGCTTTCTTT	CASSEDRLNTEAFF
TRBJ1-2	-	-	TRBV3-1/TRBV3-2	TGTGCCAGCACCGCGACAGGTAGCGACTATGGCTACACCTTC	CASTATGSDYGYTF
TRBJ2-1	-	-	TRBV4-3	TGCGCCAGCAGCCAAGCGTCTTCGGCGGATGAGCAGTTCTTC	CASSQASSADEQFF
TRBJ2-1	TRBD2	-	TRBV7-6	TGTGCCAGCAGCTTAGCGGGACTAGCTAGTGAGCAGTTCTTC	CASSLAGLASEQFF
TRBJ1-4	-	-	TRBV3-1/TRBV3-2	TGTGCCAGCAGGGACAGTTTGGTTAATGAAAAACTGTTTTTT	CASRDSLVNEKLFF
TRBJ2-2	-	-	TRBV19	TGTGCCAGTAGTGAGGGACAGAACACCGGGGAGCTGTTTTTT	CASSEGQNTGELFF
TRBJ1-2	-	-	TRBV5-5	TGTGCCAGCAGACTTCAGGGGAAATATGGCTACACCTTC	CASRLQGKYGYTF
TRBJ2-5	TRBD1	-	TRBV3-1/TRBV3-2	TGTGCCAGCAGCCCGACCGTGGACAGGGAGCCCCGAGAGACCCAGTACTTC	CASSPTVDREPRETQYF
TRBJ2-1	TRBD2	-	TRBV6-2/TRBV6-3	TGTGCCAGCAGCCTCACTAGCGGGAGTCCGGTAGGCGAGCAGTTCTTC	CASSLTSGSPVGEQFF